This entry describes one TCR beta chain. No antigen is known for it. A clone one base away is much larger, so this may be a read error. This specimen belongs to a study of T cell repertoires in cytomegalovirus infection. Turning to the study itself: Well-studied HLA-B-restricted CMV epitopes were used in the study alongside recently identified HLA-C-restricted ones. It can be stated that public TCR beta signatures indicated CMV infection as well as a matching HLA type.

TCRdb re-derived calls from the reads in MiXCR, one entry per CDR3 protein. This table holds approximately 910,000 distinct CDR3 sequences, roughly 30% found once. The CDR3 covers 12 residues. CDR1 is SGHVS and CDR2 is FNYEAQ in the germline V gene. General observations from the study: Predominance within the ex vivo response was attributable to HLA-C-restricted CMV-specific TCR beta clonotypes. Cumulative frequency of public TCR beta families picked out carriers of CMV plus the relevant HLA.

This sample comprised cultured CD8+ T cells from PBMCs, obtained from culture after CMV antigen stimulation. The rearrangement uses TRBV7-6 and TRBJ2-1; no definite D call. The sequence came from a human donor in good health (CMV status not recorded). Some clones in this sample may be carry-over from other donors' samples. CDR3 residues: CVSSPTDNEQFF. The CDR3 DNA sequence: TGTGTCAGCAGCCCAACTGATAATGAGCAGTTCTTC.